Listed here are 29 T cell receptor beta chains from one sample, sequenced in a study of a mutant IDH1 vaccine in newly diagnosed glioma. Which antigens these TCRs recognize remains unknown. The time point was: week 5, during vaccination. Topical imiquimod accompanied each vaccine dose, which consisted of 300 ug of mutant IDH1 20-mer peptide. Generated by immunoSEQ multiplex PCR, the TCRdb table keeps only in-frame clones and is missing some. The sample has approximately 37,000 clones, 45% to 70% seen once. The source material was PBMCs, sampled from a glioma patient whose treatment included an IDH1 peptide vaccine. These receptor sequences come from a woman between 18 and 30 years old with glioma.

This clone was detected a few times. CDR3 in amino acids: CASSPRFSDTEAFF. CDR3 DNA: TGTGCCAGCTCACCACGTTTCTCGGACACTGAAGCTTTCTTT. The J gene is TRBJ1-1, the V gene TRBV18, with D hard to call. There are 14 residues in the CDR3. CDR1 is KGHSH and CDR2 is LQKENI in the germline V gene. The ends were cut back, 1 base at V and 3 bases at J, with 9 bases in the middle.

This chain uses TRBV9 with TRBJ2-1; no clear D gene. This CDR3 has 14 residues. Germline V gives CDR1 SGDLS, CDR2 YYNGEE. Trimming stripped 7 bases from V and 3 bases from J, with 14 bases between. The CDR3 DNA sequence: TGTGCCAGCTCCCCCCCGACTGGCTACAATGAGCAGTTCTTC. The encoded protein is CASSPPTGYNEQFF.

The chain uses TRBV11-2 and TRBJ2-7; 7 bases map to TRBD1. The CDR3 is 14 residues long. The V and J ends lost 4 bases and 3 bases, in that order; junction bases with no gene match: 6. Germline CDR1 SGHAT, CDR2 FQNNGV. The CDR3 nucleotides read TGTGCCAGCAGCTCCGGGGACAGCTTCTACGAGCAGTACTTC. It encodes CASSSGDSFYEQYF.

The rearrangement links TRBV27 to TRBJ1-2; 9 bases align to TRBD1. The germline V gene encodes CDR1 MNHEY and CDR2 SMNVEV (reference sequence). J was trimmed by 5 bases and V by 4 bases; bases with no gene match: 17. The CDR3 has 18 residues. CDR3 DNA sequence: TGTGCCAGCAGTTCCTCAAGCTTGGGGGGACAGGGTCCATATGGCTACACCTTC. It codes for CASSSSSLGGQGPYGYTF.

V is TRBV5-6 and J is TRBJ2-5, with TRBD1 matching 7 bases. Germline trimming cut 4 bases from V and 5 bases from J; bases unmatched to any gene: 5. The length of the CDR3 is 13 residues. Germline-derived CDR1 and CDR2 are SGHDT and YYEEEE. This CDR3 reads CASSPGTEETQYF. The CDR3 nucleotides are TGTGCCAGCAGCCCTGGGACAGAGGAGACCCAGTACTTC.

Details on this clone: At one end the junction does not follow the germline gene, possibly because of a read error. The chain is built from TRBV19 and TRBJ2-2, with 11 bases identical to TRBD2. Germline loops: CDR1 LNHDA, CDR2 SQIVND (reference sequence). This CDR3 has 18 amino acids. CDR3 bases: TGTGCCAGTAGTCAGGGACTAGCGGAAACAATTAACATCGGGGAGCTGTTTTTT. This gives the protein CASSQGLAETINIGELFF.

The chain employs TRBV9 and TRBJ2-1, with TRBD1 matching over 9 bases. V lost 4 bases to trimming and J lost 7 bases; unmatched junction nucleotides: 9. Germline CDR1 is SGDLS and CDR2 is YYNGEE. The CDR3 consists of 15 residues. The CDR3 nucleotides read TGTGCCAGCAGCCCCCCCGGGACAGGGTTGAATGAGCAGTTCTTC. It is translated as CASSPPGTGLNEQFF.

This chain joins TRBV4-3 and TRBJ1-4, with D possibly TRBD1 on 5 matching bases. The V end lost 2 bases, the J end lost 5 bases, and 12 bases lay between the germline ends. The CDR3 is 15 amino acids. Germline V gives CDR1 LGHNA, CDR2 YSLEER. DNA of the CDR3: TGCGCCAGCAGCCAAATGTCGGGACCCAATGAAAAACTGTTTTTT. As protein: CASSQMSGPNEKLFF.

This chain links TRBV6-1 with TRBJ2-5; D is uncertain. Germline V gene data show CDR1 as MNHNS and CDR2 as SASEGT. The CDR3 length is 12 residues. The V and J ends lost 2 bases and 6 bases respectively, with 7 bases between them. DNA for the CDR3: TGTGCCAGCAGTGAACTAGGACAGACCCAGTACTTC. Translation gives CASSELGQTQYF.

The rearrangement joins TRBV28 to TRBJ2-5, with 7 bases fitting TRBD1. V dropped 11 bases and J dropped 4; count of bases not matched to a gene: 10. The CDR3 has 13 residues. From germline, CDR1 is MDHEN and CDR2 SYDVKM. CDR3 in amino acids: CAVLTGVGETQYF. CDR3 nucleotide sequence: TGTGCCGTACTTACAGGGGTGGGAGAGACCCAGTACTTC.

CDR3 region: CAISDSGGFTSTDTQYF. CDR3 sequence (DNA): TGTGCCATCAGTGACAGCGGGGGATTTACTAGCACAGATACGCAGTATTTT. The rearrangement joins TRBV10-3 to TRBJ2-3; 8 bases are a match to TRBD2. Germline CDR1 and CDR2: ENHRY and SYGVKD. Trimming removed 3 bases from V and 0 bases from J; junction bases left unmatched: 8. The CDR3 is 17 amino acids.

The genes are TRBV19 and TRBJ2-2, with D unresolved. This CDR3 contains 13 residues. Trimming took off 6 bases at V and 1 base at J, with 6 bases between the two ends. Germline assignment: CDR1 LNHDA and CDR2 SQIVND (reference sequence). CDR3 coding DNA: TGTGCCAGTAGGGGCGGGAACACCGGGGAGCTGTTTTTT. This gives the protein CASRGGNTGELFF.

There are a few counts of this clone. This chain's CDR3 is CASSNTPRNEQYF. The CDR3 coding sequence is TGTGCCAGCAGTAATACCCCGCGCAACGAGCAGTACTTC. The chain has TRBV6-6 and TRBJ2-7; D is unresolved. Between the trimmed V and J ends, which lost 5 bases and 5 bases, there was a span of 13 bases. The CDR3 is 13 residues long. Per the germline V gene, CDR1 is MNHNY and CDR2 is SVGAGI (reference sequence).

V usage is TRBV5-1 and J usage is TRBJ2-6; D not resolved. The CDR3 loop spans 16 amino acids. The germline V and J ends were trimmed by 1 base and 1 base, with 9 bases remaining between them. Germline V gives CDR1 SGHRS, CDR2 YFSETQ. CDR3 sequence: CASSLRHRSGANVLTF. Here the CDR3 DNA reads TGCGCCAGCAGCTTGAGACACAGATCTGGGGCCAACGTCCTGACTTTC.

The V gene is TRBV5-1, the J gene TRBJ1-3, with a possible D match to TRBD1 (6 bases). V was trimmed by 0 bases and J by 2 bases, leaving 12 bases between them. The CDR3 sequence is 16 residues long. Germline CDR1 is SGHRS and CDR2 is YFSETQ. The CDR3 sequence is CASSLGQGNTGNTIYF. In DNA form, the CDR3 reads TGCGCCAGCAGCTTGGGGCAGGGGAATACTGGAAACACCATATATTTT. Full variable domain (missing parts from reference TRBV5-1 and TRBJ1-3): KAGVTQTPRYLIKTRGQQVTLSCSPISGHRSVSWYQQTPGQGLQFLFEYFSETQRNKGNFPGRFSGRQFSNSRSEMNVSTLELGDSALYLCASSLGQGNTGNTIYFGEGSWLTVV.

The CDR3 is CASSVRKSTGELFF. CDR3 nucleotide sequence: TGTGCCAGCAGTGTAAGGAAAAGCACCGGGGAGCTGTTTTTT. The J gene is TRBJ2-2, the V gene TRBV2; D is ambiguous. With 4 bases removed from V and 4 bases from J, the gap between germline ends came to 10 bases. The germline gives CDR1 SNHLY, CDR2 FYNNEI. The CDR3 spans 14 residues.

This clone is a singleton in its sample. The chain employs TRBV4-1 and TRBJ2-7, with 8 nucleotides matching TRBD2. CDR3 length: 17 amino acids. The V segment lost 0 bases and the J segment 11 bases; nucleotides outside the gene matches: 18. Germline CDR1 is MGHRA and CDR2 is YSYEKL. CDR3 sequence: CASSQDWGPGGDSRKYF. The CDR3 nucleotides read TGCGCCAGCAGCCAAGATTGGGGCCCGGGAGGGGATAGTCGGAAGTACTTC.

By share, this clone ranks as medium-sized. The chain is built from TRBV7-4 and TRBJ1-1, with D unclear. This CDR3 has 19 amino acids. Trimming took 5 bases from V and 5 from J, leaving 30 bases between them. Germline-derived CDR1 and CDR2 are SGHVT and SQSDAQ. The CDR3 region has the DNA TGTGCCAGCAGCGCCACCCCCCGGGCTAAGGGTGGGATCGAGACTGAAGCTTTCTTT. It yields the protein CASSATPRAKGGIETEAFF. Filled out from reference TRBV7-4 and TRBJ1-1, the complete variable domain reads GAGVSQSPRYKVAKRGRDVALRCDSISGHVTLYWYRQTLGQGSEVLTYSQSDAQRDKSGRPSGRFSAERPERSVSTLKIQRTEQGDSAVYLCASSATPRAKGGIETEAFFGQGTRLTVV.

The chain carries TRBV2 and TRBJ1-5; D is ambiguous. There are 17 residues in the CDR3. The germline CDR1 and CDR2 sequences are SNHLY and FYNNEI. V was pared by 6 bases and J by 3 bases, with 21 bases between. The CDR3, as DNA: TGTGCCAGCAGCCGGGAGGGTGTCCTGGGAGACAATCAGCCCCAGCATTTT. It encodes CASSREGVLGDNQPQHF. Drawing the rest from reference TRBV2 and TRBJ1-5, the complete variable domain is EPEVTQTPSHQVTQMGQEVILRCVPISNHLYFYWYRQILGQKVEFLVSFYNNEISEKSEIFDDQFSVERPDGSNFTLKIRSTKLEDSAMYFCASSREGVLGDNQPQHFGDGTRLSIL.

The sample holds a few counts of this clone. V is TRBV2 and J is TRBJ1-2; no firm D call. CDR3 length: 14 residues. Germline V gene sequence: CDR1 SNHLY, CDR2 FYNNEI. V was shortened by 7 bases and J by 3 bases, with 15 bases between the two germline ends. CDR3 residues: CASIERPADYGYTF. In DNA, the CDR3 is TGTGCCAGCATCGAGCGACCCGCGGACTATGGCTACACCTTC.

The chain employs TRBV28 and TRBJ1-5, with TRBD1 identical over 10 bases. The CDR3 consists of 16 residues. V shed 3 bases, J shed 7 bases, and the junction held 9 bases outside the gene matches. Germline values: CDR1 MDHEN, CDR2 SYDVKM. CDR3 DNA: TGTGCCAGCAGTTTTAGGGGACAGGGGAAGCAACAGCCCCAGCATTTT. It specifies CASSFRGQGKQQPQHF.

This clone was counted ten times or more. The CDR3 bases are TGTGCCAGCAGGCCGACAGGCGAGGCTTTCTTT. This sequence encodes CASRPTGEAFF. The rearrangement links TRBV2 to TRBJ1-1; tentative D call: TRBD1 (6 bases). Germline-derived CDR1 and CDR2 are SNHLY and FYNNEI. Trimming stripped 6 bases from V and 11 bases from J, with 13 bases between. The CDR3 contains 11 residues.

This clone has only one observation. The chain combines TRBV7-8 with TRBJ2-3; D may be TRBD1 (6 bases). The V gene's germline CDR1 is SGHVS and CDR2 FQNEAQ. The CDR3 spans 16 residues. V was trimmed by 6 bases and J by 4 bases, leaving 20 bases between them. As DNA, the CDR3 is TGTGCCAGCAGGCAGAGAGGACAGTGGGAAGCAGATACGCAGTATTTT. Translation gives CASRQRGQWEADTQYF.

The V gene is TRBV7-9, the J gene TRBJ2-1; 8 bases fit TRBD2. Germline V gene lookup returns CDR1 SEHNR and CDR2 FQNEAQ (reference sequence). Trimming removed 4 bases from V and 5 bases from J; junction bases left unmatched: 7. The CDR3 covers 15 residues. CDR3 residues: CASSYSGGTHNEQFF. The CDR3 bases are TGTGCCAGCAGCTACTCGGGGGGGACCCACAATGAGCAGTTCTTC. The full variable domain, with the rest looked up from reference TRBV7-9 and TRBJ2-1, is DTGVSQNPRHKITKRGQNVTFRCDPISEHNRLYWYRQTLGQGPEFLTYFQNEAQLEKSRLLSDRFSAERPKGSFSTLEIQRTEQGDSAMYLCASSYSGGTHNEQFFGPGTRLTVL.

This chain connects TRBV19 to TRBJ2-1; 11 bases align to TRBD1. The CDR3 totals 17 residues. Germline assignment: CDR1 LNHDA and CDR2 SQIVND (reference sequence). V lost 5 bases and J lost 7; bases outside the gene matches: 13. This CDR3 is CASSEPPGQGARNEQFF. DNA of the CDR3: TGTGCCAGTAGTGAGCCCCCAGGACAGGGGGCTAGGAATGAGCAGTTCTTC.

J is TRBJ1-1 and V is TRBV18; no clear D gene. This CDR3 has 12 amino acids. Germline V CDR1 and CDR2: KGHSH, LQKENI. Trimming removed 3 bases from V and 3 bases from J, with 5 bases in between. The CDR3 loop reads CASSPPYTEAFF. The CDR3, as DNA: TGTGCCAGCTCACCTCCTTACACTGAAGCTTTCTTT.

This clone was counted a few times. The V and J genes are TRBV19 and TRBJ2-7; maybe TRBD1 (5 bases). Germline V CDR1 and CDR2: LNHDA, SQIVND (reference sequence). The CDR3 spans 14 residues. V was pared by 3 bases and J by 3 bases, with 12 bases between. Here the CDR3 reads CASSMGQIGYEQYF. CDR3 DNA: TGTGCCAGTAGTATGGGGCAGATCGGCTACGAGCAGTACTTC.

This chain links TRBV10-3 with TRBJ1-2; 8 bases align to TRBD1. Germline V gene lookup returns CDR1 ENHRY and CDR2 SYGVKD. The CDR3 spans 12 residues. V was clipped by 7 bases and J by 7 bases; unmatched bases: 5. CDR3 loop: CAITPTGVGYTF. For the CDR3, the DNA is TGTGCCATCACCCCGACAGGGGTTGGCTACACCTTC.

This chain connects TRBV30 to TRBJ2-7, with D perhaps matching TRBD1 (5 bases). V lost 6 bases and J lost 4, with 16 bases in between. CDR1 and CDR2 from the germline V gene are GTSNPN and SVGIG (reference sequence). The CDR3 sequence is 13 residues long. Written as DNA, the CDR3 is TGTGCCTGTACGACAGAGGACCAATACGAGCAGTACTTC. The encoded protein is CACTTEDQYEQYF.